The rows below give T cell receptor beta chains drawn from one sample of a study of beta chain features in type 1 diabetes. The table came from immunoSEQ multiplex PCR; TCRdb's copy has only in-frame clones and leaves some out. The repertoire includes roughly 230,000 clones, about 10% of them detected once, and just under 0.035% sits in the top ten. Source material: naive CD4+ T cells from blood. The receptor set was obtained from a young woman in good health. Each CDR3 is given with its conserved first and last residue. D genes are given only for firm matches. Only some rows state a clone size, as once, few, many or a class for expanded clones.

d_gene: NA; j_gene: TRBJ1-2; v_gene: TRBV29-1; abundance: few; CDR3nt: TGCAGCGTCGCGGACACCTTCTATGGCTACACCTTC; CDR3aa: CSVADTFYGYTF
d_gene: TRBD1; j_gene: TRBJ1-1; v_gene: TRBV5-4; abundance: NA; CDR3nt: TGTGCCAGCAGCTTGTATCGGGACAGGGGAGCTTTCTTT; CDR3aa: CASSLYRDRGAFF
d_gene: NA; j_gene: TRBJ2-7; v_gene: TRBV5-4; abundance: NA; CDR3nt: TGTGCCAGCCGGTTTCTCGGGGGGCCCCCCCACGAGCAGTACTTC; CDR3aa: CASRFLGGPPHEQYF
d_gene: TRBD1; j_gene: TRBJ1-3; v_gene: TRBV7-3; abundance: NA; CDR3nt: TGTGCCAGCAGCTTAGGGACAGGGACCGGAAACACCATATATTTT; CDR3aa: CASSLGTGTGNTIYF
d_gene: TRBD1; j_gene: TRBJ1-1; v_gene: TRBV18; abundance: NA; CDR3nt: TGTGCCAGCTCACCAGGTGAGGGGGCGCGGACTGAAGCTTTCTTT; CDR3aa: CASSPGEGARTEAFF
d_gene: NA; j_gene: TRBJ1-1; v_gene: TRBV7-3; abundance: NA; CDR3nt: TGTGCCAGCAGTCTACAGCAGAACACTGAAGCTTTCTTT; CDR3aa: CASSLQQNTEAFF
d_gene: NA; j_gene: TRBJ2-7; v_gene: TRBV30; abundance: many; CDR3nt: TGTGCCTGGAGTGTTTCAGGGCCCTACGAGCAGTACTTC; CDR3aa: CAWSVSGPYEQYF
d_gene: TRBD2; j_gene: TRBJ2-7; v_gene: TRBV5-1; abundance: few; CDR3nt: TGCGCCAGCAGCTTGGCAGCGGGGAACTACGAGCAGTACTTC; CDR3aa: CASSLAAGNYEQYF
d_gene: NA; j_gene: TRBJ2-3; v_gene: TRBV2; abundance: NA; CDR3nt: TGTGCCGCGGTAGGGGGGGTAGATACGCAGTATTTT; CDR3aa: CAAVGGVDTQYF
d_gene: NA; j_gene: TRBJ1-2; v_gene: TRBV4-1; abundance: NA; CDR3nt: TGCGCCAGCAGCCAAGACGAGGTTAACTATGGCTACACCTTC; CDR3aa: CASSQDEVNYGYTF
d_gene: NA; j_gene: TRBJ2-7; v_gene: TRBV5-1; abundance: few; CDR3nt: TGCGCCAGCAGCCCTGGCCGGGTCTACGAGCAGTACTTC; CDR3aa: CASSPGRVYEQYF
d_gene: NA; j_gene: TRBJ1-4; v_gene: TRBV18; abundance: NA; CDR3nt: TGTGCCAGCTCACCAATTAGACAGCTAAATGAAAAACTGTTTTTT; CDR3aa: CASSPIRQLNEKLFF
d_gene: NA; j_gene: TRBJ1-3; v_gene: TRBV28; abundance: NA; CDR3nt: TGTGCCAGCAGTCCCGACCGGGAGGCCTCCGGAAACACCATATATTTT; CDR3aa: CASSPDREASGNTIYF
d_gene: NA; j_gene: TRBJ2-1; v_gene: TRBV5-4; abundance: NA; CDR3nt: TGTGCCAGCAGCTTGGGAGGGAGCTCCTACAATGAGCAGTTCTTC; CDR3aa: CASSLGGSSYNEQFF
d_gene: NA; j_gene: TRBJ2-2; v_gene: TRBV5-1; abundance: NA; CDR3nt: TGCGCCAGCAGCTCCAAAACAGCGAACACCGGGGAGCTGTTTTTT; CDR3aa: CASSSKTANTGELFF
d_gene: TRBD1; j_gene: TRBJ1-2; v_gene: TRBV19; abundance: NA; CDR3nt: TGTGCCAGTAGTGTAACGGACAGGGCATCGGGTGGCTACACCTTC; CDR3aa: CASSVTDRASGGYTF
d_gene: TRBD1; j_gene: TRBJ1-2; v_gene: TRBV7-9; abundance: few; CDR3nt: TGTGCCAGCAGCTTGTTGGGACAGGGTAACTATGGCTACACCTTC; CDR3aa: CASSLLGQGNYGYTF
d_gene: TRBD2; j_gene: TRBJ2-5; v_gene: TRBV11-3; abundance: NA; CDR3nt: TGTGCCAGCAGCTCTATCGGGAGGGCGGAGACCCAGTACTTC; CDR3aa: CASSSIGRAETQYF
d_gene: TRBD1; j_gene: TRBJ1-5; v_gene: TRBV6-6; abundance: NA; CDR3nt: TGTGCCAGCAACGTACAGGGGAAGCAGCCCCAGCATTTT; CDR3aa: CASNVQGKQPQHF
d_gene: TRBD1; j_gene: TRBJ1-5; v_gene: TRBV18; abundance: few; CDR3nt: TGTGCCAGCTCACCAAGCGGACAGGACAATCAGCCCCAGCATTTT; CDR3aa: CASSPSGQDNQPQHF